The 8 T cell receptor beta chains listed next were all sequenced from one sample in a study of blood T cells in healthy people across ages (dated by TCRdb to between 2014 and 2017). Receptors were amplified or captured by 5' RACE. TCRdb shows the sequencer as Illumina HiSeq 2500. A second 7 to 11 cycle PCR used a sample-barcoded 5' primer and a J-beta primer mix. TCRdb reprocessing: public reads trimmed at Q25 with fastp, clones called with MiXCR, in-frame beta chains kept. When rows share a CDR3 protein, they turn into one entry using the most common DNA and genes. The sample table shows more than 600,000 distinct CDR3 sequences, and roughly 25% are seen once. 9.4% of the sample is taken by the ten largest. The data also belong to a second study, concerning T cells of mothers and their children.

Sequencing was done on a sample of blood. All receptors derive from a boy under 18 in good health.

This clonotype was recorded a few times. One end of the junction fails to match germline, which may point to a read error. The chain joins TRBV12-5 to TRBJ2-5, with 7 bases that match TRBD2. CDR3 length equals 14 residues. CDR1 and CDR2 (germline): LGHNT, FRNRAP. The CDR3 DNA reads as TGTGCTAGTGGCCACTCGGTACTCAGCGGGACCCAGCACTTC. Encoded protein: CASGHSVLSGTQHF.

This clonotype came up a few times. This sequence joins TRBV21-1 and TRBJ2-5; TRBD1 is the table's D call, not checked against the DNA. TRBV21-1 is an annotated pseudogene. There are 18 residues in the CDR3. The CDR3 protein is CASSKAWTAPFLQETQYF. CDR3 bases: TGTGCCAGCAGCAAAGCTTGGACGGCGCCATTTCTCCAAGAGACCCAGTACTTC.

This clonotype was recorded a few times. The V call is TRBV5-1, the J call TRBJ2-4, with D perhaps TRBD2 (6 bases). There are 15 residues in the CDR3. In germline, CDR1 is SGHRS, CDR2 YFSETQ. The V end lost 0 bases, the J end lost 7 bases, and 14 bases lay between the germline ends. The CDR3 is CASSLDWGVVNIQYF. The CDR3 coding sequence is TGCGCCAGCAGCTTGGACTGGGGGGTTGTGAACATTCAGTACTTC.

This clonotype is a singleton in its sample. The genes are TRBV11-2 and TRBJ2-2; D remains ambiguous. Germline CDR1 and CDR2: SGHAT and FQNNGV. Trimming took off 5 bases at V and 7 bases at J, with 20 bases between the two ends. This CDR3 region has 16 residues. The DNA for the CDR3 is TGTGCCAGCAGCCGCCCCACGCTTTCTTCCGGCGGGGAGCTGTTTTTT. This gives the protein CASSRPTLSSGGELFF.

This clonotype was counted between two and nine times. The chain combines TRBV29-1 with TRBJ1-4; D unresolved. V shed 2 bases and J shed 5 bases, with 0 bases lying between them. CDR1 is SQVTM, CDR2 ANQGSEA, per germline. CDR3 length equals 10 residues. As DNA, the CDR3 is TGCAGCGTTGAAAATGAAAAACTGTTTTTT. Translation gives CSVENEKLFF.

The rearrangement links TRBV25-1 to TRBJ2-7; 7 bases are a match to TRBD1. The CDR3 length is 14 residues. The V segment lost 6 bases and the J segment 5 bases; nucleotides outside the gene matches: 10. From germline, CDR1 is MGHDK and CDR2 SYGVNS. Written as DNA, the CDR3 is TGTGCCAGCAGCGGGACAGCGAGTTACCACGAGCAGTACTTC. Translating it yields CASSGTASYHEQYF.

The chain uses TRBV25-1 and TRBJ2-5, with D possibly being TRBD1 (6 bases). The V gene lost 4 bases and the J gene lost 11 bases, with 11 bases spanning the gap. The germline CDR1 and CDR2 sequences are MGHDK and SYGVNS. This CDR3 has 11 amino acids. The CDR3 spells CASSAGVRQYF. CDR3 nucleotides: TGTGCCAGCAGTGCAGGGGTGAGGCAGTACTTC.

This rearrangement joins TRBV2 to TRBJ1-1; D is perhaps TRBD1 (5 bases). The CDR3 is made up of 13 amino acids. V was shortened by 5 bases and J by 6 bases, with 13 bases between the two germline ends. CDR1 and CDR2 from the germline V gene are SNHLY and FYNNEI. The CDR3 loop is CASSPSGGAEAFF. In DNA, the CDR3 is TGTGCCAGCAGTCCCAGTGGGGGGGCTGAAGCTTTCTTT.